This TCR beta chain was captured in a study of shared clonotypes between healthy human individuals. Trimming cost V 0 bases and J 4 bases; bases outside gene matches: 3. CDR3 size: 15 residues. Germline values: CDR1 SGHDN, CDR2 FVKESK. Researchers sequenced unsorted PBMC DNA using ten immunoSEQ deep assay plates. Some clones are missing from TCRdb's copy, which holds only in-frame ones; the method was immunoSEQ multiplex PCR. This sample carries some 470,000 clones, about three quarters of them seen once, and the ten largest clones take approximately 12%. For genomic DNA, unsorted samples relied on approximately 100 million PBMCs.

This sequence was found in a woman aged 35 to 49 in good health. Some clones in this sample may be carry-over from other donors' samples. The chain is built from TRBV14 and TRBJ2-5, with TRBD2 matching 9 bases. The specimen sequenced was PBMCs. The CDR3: CASSQDKAGGETQYF. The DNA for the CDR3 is TGTGCCAGCAGCCAAGATAAAGCGGGAGGAGAGACCCAGTACTTC.